These 9 T cell receptor beta chains were sequenced from one sample in a study of beta chain features in type 1 diabetes. cDNA synthesis used the whole RNA isolate, giving expressed TCRB sequences. Measured with immunoSEQ multiplex PCR; TCRdb has only the in-frame clones, and not every one. The sample lists a few hundred thousand clones, about 24% occurring once. Points from the study as a whole: The study found moderately but significantly shorter TCRB CDR3s in all four CD4+ subsets of Type 1 diabetes patients.

These TCRs' antigens remain unknown. The sequenced sample consisted of naive CD4+ T cells from blood. The receptors here all came from a woman in her 30s with type 1 diabetes.

The CDR3 is CASSSGRASYNEQFF. CDR3 sequence (DNA): TGTGCCAGCAGTAGTGGGAGGGCCTCCTACAATGAGCAGTTCTTC. This chain uses TRBV2 with TRBJ2-1; 7 positions match TRBD2. V dropped 5 bases and J dropped 0; count of bases not matched to a gene: 4. Germline V gene sequence: CDR1 SNHLY, CDR2 FYNNEI. CDR3 length: 15 amino acids.

This clone was detected only a few times. The chain carries TRBV28 and TRBJ2-7; 7 nucleotides match TRBD2. Germline values: CDR1 MDHEN, CDR2 SYDVKM. The CDR3 length is 13 residues. The ends lost 6 bases at V and 3 bases at J; junction bases unmatched: 5. CDR3 protein: CASSLGLVYEQYF. The CDR3 nucleotides are TGTGCCAGCAGCCTTGGACTAGTCTACGAGCAGTACTTC.

J is TRBJ2-7 and V is TRBV7-6, with TRBD1 matching over 7 bases. Germline V CDR1 and CDR2: SGHVS, FNYEAQ. Germline trimming cut 5 bases from V and 2 bases from J; bases unmatched to any gene: 6. The CDR3 is 14 residues long. The CDR3: CASSVGQLTYEQYF. The CDR3 DNA sequence: TGTGCCAGCAGCGTGGGACAGTTAACCTACGAGCAGTACTTC.

V and J are TRBV5-4 and TRBJ2-5, with 10 positions matching TRBD2. Trimming removed 0 bases from V and 5 bases from J; junction bases left unmatched: 10. The germline V gene encodes CDR1 SGHNT and CDR2 YYREEE (reference sequence). This CDR3 spans 17 amino acids. In DNA, the CDR3 is TGTGCCAGCAGCTTGGGTAGGACTAGCGGAGACGTGGAGACCCAGTACTTC. It yields the protein CASSLGRTSGDVETQYF.

This chain joins TRBV30 and TRBJ2-1; 10 bases are a match to TRBD1. The CDR3 sequence is 17 residues long. The V segment lost 5 bases and the J segment 3 bases; nucleotides outside the gene matches: 13. Germline V gene sequence: CDR1 GTSNPN, CDR2 SVGIG (reference sequence). CDR3 in amino acids: CAWDRDRGVLSYNEQFF. The CDR3 DNA is TGTGCCTGGGACCGGGACAGGGGTGTACTAAGCTACAATGAGCAGTTCTTC. Full variable domain (outside the CDR3, taken from reference TRBV30 and TRBJ2-1): SQTIHQWPATLVQPVGSPLSLECTVEGTSNPNLYWYRQAAGRGLQLLFYSVGIGQISSEVPQNLSASRPQDRQFILSSKKLLLSDSGFYLCAWDRDRGVLSYNEQFFGPGTRLTVL.

As concerns this clone: One junction end disagrees with the germline gene, perhaps due to a read error. This sequence joins TRBV7-9 and TRBJ2-3; D might be TRBD2 (6 bases). The germline V gene encodes CDR1 SEHNR and CDR2 FQNEAQ (reference sequence). This CDR3 is built from 15 residues. CDR3 region: CASSVATSLPDTQYF. In DNA form, the CDR3 reads TGTGCCAGCAGCGTAGCTACTAGCCTCCCAGATACGCAGTATTTT.

This clone was counted between two and nine times. The J gene is TRBJ2-5, the V gene TRBV7-9; TRBD2 matches 12 bases. Germline V gives CDR1 SEHNR, CDR2 FQNEAQ (reference sequence). CDR3 length equals 18 residues. Trimming took 5 bases from V and 2 from J; bases not matched to a gene: 12. The CDR3 sequence: CASSKGLAGRGYQETQYF. The CDR3, as DNA: TGTGCCAGCAGCAAAGGACTAGCGGGACGGGGATATCAAGAGACCCAGTACTTC.

In this sample, this clone turned up a few times. This chain links TRBV7-9 with TRBJ2-1; 7 bases align to TRBD2. Germline V gene lookup returns CDR1 SEHNR and CDR2 FQNEAQ (reference sequence). Trimming took 5 bases from V and 2 from J; bases not matched to a gene: 3. The CDR3 has 14 residues. For the CDR3, the DNA is TGTGCCAGCAGCCCGAGCGGGGCCTACAATGAGCAGTTCTTC. It translates to CASSPSGAYNEQFF.

This clone was observed a few times. The chain carries TRBV28 and TRBJ2-1; unclear D gene. In germline, CDR1 is MDHEN, CDR2 SYDVKM. The CDR3 sequence is 14 residues long. The germline V and J ends were trimmed by 7 bases and 4 bases, with 14 bases remaining between them. Written as DNA, the CDR3 is TGTGCCAGCAAAAGAGGCGGTCCGTACAATGAGCAGTTCTTC. This translates into CASKRGGPYNEQFF.